The 30 T cell receptor beta chains below come from one sample, sequenced in a study of response to subunit inactivated influenza vaccine. TCRdb processed the RT-PCR reads anew with MiXCR; each CDR3 protein has one entry. The sample has roughly 540,000 distinct CDR3 sequences, under 25% seen once. This sample also appeared in a second study, on T cells expressing NK-cell markers. That publication notes: Production of TCR beta cDNA relied on 5'RACE template switching with UMIs.

The sequencing here drew on CD4+ T cells sorted from PBMCs, taken roughly 12 days after vaccination. The receptors originated from a man in his fifties who received an inactivated influenza vaccine.

This clonotype was counted only a few times. This chain links TRBV12-3 or TRBV12-4 with TRBJ1-6; D is possibly TRBD1 (5 bases). The V and J ends lost 4 bases and 12 bases respectively, with 13 bases between them. The CDR3 has 13 amino acids. The CDR3 DNA sequence: TGTGCCAGCAGTTCCTCCTTGGGGGGACCCCTCCACTTT. Translating it yields CASSSSLGGPLHF.

In this sample, this clonotype turned up a few times. The chain links TRBV6-1 to TRBJ2-3, with 9 bases matching TRBD2. With V trimmed by 5 bases and J by 1 base, 4 bases remained unmatched. CDR1 and CDR2 from the germline V gene are MNHNS and SASEGT. CDR3 size: 15 residues. The CDR3 coding sequence is TGTGCCAGCAGTACGGGACTAGCCCGCACAGATACGCAGTATTTT. Residues: CASSTGLARTDTQYF.

The V gene is TRBV5-1, the J gene TRBJ2-2, with 9 bases lining up with TRBD2. This CDR3 is 19 amino acids long. V trimming: 7 bases; J trimming: 5 bases; junction bases outside the gene matches: 21. Germline V gives CDR1 SGHRS, CDR2 YFSETQ. CDR3 region: CASSSGGLALFGGTGELFF. Written as DNA, the CDR3 is TGCGCCAGCTCGAGTGGGGGACTAGCCTTGTTCGGTGGGACCGGGGAGCTGTTTTTT.

This clonotype was seen a few times. The chain uses TRBV30 and TRBJ1-2, with D unclear. V was trimmed by 0 bases and J by 6 bases, leaving 14 bases between them. Germline V lookup: CDR1 GTSNPN, CDR2 SVGIG (reference sequence). The CDR3 runs to 14 residues. The CDR3 nucleotides are TGTGCCTGGAGTGTACTTTCCCTTTCGGATGGCTACACCTTC. Its translation is CAWSVLSLSDGYTF.

This chain uses TRBV28 with TRBJ2-3, with a weak D call TRBD1 (5 bases). Germline V lookup: CDR1 MDHEN, CDR2 SYDVKM. Between the trimmed V and J ends, which lost 3 bases and 6 bases, there was a span of 10 bases. CDR3 length: 13 amino acids. Here the CDR3 reads CASSLGHRDTQYF. The CDR3 DNA sequence: TGTGCCAGCAGTTTGGGGCACAGGGATACGCAGTATTTT. The variable domain in full, with the rest retrieved from reference TRBV28 and TRBJ2-3, is DVKVTQSSRYLVKRTGEKVFLECVQDMDHENMFWYRQDPGLGLRLIYFSYDVKMKEKGDIPEGYSVSREKKERFSLILESASTNQTSMYLCASSLGHRDTQYFGPGTRLTVL.

The rearrangement joins TRBV6-5 to TRBJ2-7; D ambiguous. The germline V gene has CDR1 MNHEY and CDR2 SVGAGI. The V end lost 1 base, the J end lost 6 bases, and 16 bases lay between the germline ends. The CDR3 sequence is 15 residues long. The CDR3 sequence: CASSYYSPQGSEQYF. CDR3 nucleotide sequence: TGTGCCAGCAGTTACTACTCGCCCCAAGGCAGCGAGCAGTACTTC.

V usage is TRBV5-1 and J usage is TRBJ1-1, with TRBD1 matching 8 bases. Germline V gene sequence: CDR1 SGHRS, CDR2 YFSETQ. Trimming at V came to 4 bases and at J to 4 bases, leaving 12 bases not matched to a gene. The CDR3 covers 16 residues. This chain's CDR3 is CASSRWTGPSVTEAFF. The CDR3 DNA reads TGCGCCAGCAGCCGGTGGACAGGGCCATCAGTCACTGAAGCTTTCTTT.

In this sample, this clonotype turned up a few times. The chain couples TRBV5-1 to TRBJ2-3; TRBD1 aligns across 10 bases. The germline gives CDR1 SGHRS, CDR2 YFSETQ. This CDR3 comprises 16 residues. The V segment lost 3 bases and the J segment 3 bases; nucleotides outside the gene matches: 7. The CDR3 bases are TGCGCCAGCAGCTCCGGACAGGGGGTCCAGACAGATACGCAGTATTTT. This sequence encodes CASSSGQGVQTDTQYF.

With respect to this clonotype: The germline gene is not matched at one end of the junction; a read error may be the cause. The gene calls are TRBV7-3 and TRBJ2-3; no firm D call. Per the germline V gene, CDR1 is SGHTA and CDR2 is FQGTGA. The CDR3 spans 13 residues. CDR3 amino acids: CASSLTRSDTQYF. The CDR3 DNA reads TGTGCCAGCAGCCTAACCCGATCAGATACGCAGTATTTT.

The chain links TRBV28 to TRBJ2-2; D unclear. The CDR3 is made up of 14 amino acids. V lost 5 bases and J 1 base, leaving 8 bases between the germline ends. Germline CDR1 is MDHEN and CDR2 is SYDVKM. Here the CDR3 DNA reads TGTGCCAGCAGTGCCCCAAAGAACACCGGGGAGCTGTTTTTT. Its protein product is CASSAPKNTGELFF.

This chain connects TRBV18 to TRBJ2-5; D gene unclear. This CDR3 is 13 amino acids long. The germline V gene has CDR1 KGHSH and CDR2 LQKENI. Trimming stripped 3 bases from V and 4 bases from J, with 9 bases between. This CDR3 is CASSPIPRETQYF. For the CDR3, the DNA is TGTGCCAGCTCACCCATTCCACGAGAGACCCAGTACTTC.

This chain connects TRBV28 to TRBJ2-1; D gene uncertain. This CDR3 is built from 13 residues. The germline CDR1 and CDR2 sequences are MDHEN and SYDVKM. V was clipped by 7 bases and J by 8 bases, with 15 bases between them. The CDR3, as DNA: TGTGCCAGCACCTTCCCCCCCCGACATGAGCAGTTCTTC. The encoded protein is CASTFPPRHEQFF.

V usage is TRBV3-1 and J usage is TRBJ1-6; TRBD1 might be the D (5 bases). CDR3 length equals 16 residues. V dropped 1 base and J dropped 11 bases, with 18 bases sitting between them. CDR1 and CDR2 from the germline V gene are LGHDT and YNNKEL (reference sequence). For the CDR3, the DNA is TGTGCCAGCAGCCAAGCCGGGACGGGGCGGTCAACACCCCTCCACTTT. It yields the protein CASSQAGTGRSTPLHF.

The J gene is TRBJ1-1, the V gene TRBV7-2; a weak D match, TRBD1 (5 bases). The CDR3 runs to 15 residues. V lost 3 bases, J lost 3 bases, and 14 bases lay in between. Germline values: CDR1 SGHTA, CDR2 FQGNSA. The CDR3 DNA sequence: TGTGCCAGCAGCTTCGACAGCACGCGGGACACTGAAGCTTTCTTT. Translated: CASSFDSTRDTEAFF.

The DNA for the CDR3 is TGTGCCAGCAGCTTATCATCTGGGGTCGTGGCCGAGCAGTACTTC. As protein: CASSLSSGVVAEQYF. The J gene is TRBJ2-7, the V gene TRBV7-2; D is undetermined. The length of the CDR3 is 15 residues. V lost 2 bases and J 6 bases, leaving 17 bases between the germline ends. Germline-derived CDR1 and CDR2 are SGHTA and FQGNSA.

This clonotype was detected a few times. The chain joins TRBV6-2 or TRBV6-3 to TRBJ2-5; 9 nucleotides agree with TRBD2. Germline CDR1 is MNHEY and CDR2 is SVGEGT. The junction had 10 bases not matched to a gene; V was cut back by 4 bases and J by 7 bases. The CDR3 extends over 15 amino acids. Written as DNA, the CDR3 is TGTGCCAGCAGTTCTAGCGGGGCCACGACCAGGACCCAGTACTTC. Translated, it gives CASSSSGATTRTQYF.

The chain joins TRBV20-1 to TRBJ2-3, with D perhaps matching TRBD1 or TRBD2 (7 bases each). The CDR3 is made up of 15 amino acids. CDR1 DFQATT and CDR2 SNEGSKA come from the germline V gene (reference sequence). Trimming took 6 bases from V and 3 from J, leaving 19 bases between them. CDR3 nucleotides: TGCAGTGCCACCCCAGGGGGGGGGAGAACAGATACGCAGTATTTT. Its protein is CSATPGGGRTDTQYF.

This sequence joins TRBV7-9 and TRBJ2-7; D is undetermined. CDR1 is SEHNR, CDR2 FQNEAQ, per germline (reference sequence). This CDR3 spans 13 amino acids. The V end lost 5 bases, the J end lost 2 bases, and 10 bases lay between the germline ends. CDR3 residues: CASSPSMAYEQYF. CDR3 in DNA: TGTGCCAGCAGCCCCTCGATGGCCTACGAGCAGTACTTC.

This clonotype has a handful of counts. The V call is TRBV5-1, the J call TRBJ1-5, with D possibly matching TRBD1 (5 bases). Trimming cost V 4 bases and J 6 bases, with 14 bases left between them. The CDR3 is made up of 14 amino acids. CDR1 is SGHRS and CDR2 is YFSETQ in the germline V gene. In DNA form, the CDR3 reads TGCGCCAGCAGCACCGGACAAGCATCTCAGCCCCAGCATTTT. Encoded protein: CASSTGQASQPQHF.

The chain is built from TRBV29-1 and TRBJ1-5, with D hard to call. CDR1 is SQVTM and CDR2 is ANQGSEA in the germline V gene. CDR3 length equals 14 residues. With 4 bases removed from V and 0 bases from J, the gap between germline ends came to 10 bases. The CDR3 region has the DNA TGCAGCGTTGGGGAGGGTTATAGCAATCAGCCCCAGCATTTT. Protein product: CSVGEGYSNQPQHF.

This chain connects TRBV28 to TRBJ1-2; tentatively, D is TRBD1 (6 bases). Deletions cut 8 bases from V and 4 bases from J, with 14 bases between. This CDR3 has 13 amino acids. The germline V gene encodes CDR1 MDHEN and CDR2 SYDVKM. The CDR3 sequence is CASLRTQGYGYTF. Here the CDR3 DNA reads TGTGCCAGCTTGCGGACACAGGGCTATGGCTACACCTTC.

This clonotype was found a few times. The V and J genes are TRBV4-3 and TRBJ2-7; D is perhaps TRBD2 (6 bases). This CDR3 is 14 amino acids long. Germline V gene data show CDR1 as LGHNA and CDR2 as YSLEER. V shed 0 bases and J shed 5 bases, with 11 bases lying between them. The CDR3 loop is CASSQDRGGNEQYF. The DNA of the CDR3 is TGCGCCAGCAGCCAAGATCGTGGGGGGAACGAGCAGTACTTC.

The sample holds a few counts of this clonotype. The V and J genes are TRBV5-1 and TRBJ2-5; 13 nucleotides line up with TRBD2. V trimming: 4 bases; J trimming: 4 bases; junction bases outside the gene matches: 7. Germline CDR1 is SGHRS and CDR2 is YFSETQ. The CDR3 consists of 16 residues. The CDR3 is CASSPGTSGVRETQYF. The CDR3 region has the DNA TGCGCCAGCAGCCCCGGGACTAGCGGGGTGCGAGAGACCCAGTACTTC.

The V gene is TRBV12-3 or TRBV12-4, the J gene TRBJ2-7; 7 bases align to TRBD2. V gave up 5 bases and J gave up 5 bases; unmatched junction bases: 12. This CDR3 spans 15 amino acids. The CDR3 loop is CASSPGLAASNEQYF. Here the CDR3 DNA reads TGTGCCAGCAGTCCGGGTCTAGCGGCCAGCAACGAGCAGTACTTC.

This clonotype was counted a few times. V is TRBV10-3 and J is TRBJ2-7, with D tentatively TRBD2 (5 bases). Germline-derived CDR1 and CDR2 are ENHRY and SYGVKD. The V and J ends lost 1 base and 5 bases respectively, with 12 bases between them. CDR3 size: 14 residues. In DNA, the CDR3 is TGTGCCATCAGTGAGTTTGAAGGGAGCAACGAGCAGTACTTC. This codes for CAISEFEGSNEQYF.

V and J are TRBV24-1 and TRBJ2-3; 11 bases align to TRBD1. CDR3 length: 17 amino acids. Looked up from germline, CDR1 is KGHDR and CDR2 is SFDVKD. V lost 5 bases to trimming and J lost 8 bases; unmatched junction nucleotides: 14. The CDR3 spells CATSGGQGGDYRGTQYF. For the CDR3, the DNA is TGTGCCACCAGTGGGGGACAGGGGGGTGATTACCGTGGTACGCAGTATTTT.

The chain's CDR3 is CASRLGGLANEKLFF. The CDR3 region has the DNA TGTGCCAGCAGGCTAGGGGGGCTGGCTAATGAAAAACTGTTTTTT. The J gene is TRBJ1-4, the V gene TRBV2, with D possibly TRBD1 on 6 matching bases. The germline V gene has CDR1 SNHLY and CDR2 FYNNEI. The CDR3 is 15 amino acids. V lost 6 bases and J lost 3, with 14 bases in between. Combining the CDR3 with reference TRBV2 and TRBJ1-4 gives the whole variable domain EPEVTQTPSHQVTQMGQEVILRCVPISNHLYFYWYRQILGQKVEFLVSFYNNEISEKSEIFDDQFSVERPDGSNFTLKIRSTKLEDSAMYFCASRLGGLANEKLFFGSGTQLSVL.

J is TRBJ2-7 and V is TRBV6-5, with 12 bases matching TRBD2. With V trimmed by 2 bases and J by 4 bases, 9 bases remained unmatched. Germline CDR1 and CDR2: MNHEY and SVGAGI. There are 17 residues in the CDR3. CDR3 in amino acids: CASSYIQTSGRTYEQYF. The CDR3 DNA sequence: TGTGCCAGCAGTTACATCCAGACTAGCGGGAGAACTTACGAGCAGTACTTC.

The V gene is TRBV27, the J gene TRBJ1-1, with TRBD1 matching 8 bases. The CDR3 consists of 16 residues. Germline V gene lookup returns CDR1 MNHEY and CDR2 SMNVEV (reference sequence). The junction had 12 bases not matched to a gene; V was cut back by 5 bases and J by 4 bases. The CDR3 loop is CASSTKDRAGATEAFF. CDR3 sequence (DNA): TGTGCCAGCAGTACCAAGGACAGGGCGGGGGCCACTGAAGCTTTCTTT.

This clonotype was picked up one time. This rearrangement joins TRBV7-2 to TRBJ1-3; D call uncertain. This CDR3 has 15 residues. Germline V lookup: CDR1 SGHTA, CDR2 FQGNSA. Trimming took off 5 bases at V and 2 bases at J, with 13 bases between the two ends. The CDR3 is CASSRSRGTGNTIYF. CDR3 bases: TGTGCCAGCAGCCGAAGCCGGGGAACTGGAAACACCATATATTTT.